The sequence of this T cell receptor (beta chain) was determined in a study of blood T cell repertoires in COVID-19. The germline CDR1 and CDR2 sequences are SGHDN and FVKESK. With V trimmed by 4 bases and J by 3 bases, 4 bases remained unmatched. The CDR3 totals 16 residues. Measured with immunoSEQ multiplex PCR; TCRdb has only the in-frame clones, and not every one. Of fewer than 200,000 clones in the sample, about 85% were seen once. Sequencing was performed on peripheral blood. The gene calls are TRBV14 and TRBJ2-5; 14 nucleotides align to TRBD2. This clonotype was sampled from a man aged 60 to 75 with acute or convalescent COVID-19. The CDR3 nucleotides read TGTGCCAGCAGCCCGCGACTAGCGGGGGGGAAAGAGACCCAGTACTTC. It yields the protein CASSPRLAGGKETQYF.